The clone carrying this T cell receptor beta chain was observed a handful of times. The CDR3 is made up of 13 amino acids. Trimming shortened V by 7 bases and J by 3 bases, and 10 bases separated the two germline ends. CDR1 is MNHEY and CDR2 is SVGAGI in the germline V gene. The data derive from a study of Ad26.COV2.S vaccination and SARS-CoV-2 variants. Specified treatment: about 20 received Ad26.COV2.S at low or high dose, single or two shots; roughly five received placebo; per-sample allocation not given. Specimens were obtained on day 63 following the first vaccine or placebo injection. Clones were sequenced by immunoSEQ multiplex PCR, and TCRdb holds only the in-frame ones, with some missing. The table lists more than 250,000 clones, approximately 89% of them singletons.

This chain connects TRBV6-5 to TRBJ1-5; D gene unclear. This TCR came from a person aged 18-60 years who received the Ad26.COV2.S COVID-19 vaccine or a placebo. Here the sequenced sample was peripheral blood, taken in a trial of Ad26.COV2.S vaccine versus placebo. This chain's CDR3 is CASTVSYNQPQHF. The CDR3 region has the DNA TGTGCCAGCACAGTCAGCTACAATCAGCCCCAGCATTTT.